This paragraph reports one TCR beta chain. Its antigen is currently unknown. Time point indicated: patch test 3, about 24 weeks after DPC sensitization. The treatment was: therapeutic diphenylcyclopropenone sensitization with weekly scalp DPC. This sample was taken from a study of human T cells and chemical hapten exposure. The overall study: The sensitizer, 2% DPC, was used on around 2 cm by around 2 cm of upper inner arm skin.

Regarding the study as a whole: It should be noted that donors had alopecia, so their immune response may differ from healthy people's. Higher patch test scores went with higher counts of PT1 expanded TCRs.

A single record per CDR3 protein comes from TCRdb applying MiXCR to the RACE reads. Of about 190,000 distinct CDR3 sequences listed, 24% are singletons. V was cut by 2 bases and J by 10 bases, with 15 bases left in between. The V gene's germline CDR1 is SGHTA and CDR2 FQGNSA. This CDR3 comprises 14 residues. The source of this sequence is a middle-aged woman with alopecia areata. Some clones in this sample may be carry-over from other donors' samples. The chain combines TRBV7-2 with TRBJ2-1, with D possibly matching TRBD2 (7 bases). The sequencing here drew on whole blood, taken in connection with sensitization to the hapten diphenylcyclopropenone (DPC). CDR3 sequence reads: CASSLTRGGMEQFF. The CDR3 region has the DNA TGTGCCAGCAGCTTAACTAGGGGGGGTATGGAGCAGTTCTTC.